What follows are 17 T cell receptor beta chains derived from one specimen sequenced in a study of regulatory T cells in long-lasting Graves disease. Documented time point: newly diagnosed GD, antithyroid drugs for less than 3 months. Researchers made the TCR library from RNA that was extracted from PBMCs. In building TCR beta libraries, iRepertoire HTBI primers were used together with Arm-PCR of CDR3 regions. TCRdb reprocessed the multiplex PCR reads via MiXCR and lists one record per CDR3 protein. The top ten clones hold 20% to 25% of a sample with 350,000 to 500,000 distinct CDR3 sequences, around 15% of them seen once. The same sample was also used in a study of T cells in Graves' hyperthyroidism and ophthalmopathy.

The sample consisted of peripheral blood mononuclear cells (PBMCs), taken at new diagnosis, from a patient treated with antithyroid drugs. The source is a woman under 30 with Graves disease.

This clonotype was observed at least ten times. The rearrangement uses TRBV12-3 or TRBV12-4 and TRBJ1-1; D unclear. The CDR3 covers 14 residues. Trimming took off 7 bases at V and 0 bases at J, with 12 bases between the two ends. The CDR3 loop reads CASTPGWVNTEAFF. The CDR3 DNA follows: TGTGCCAGCACCCCCGGGTGGGTGAACACTGAAGCTTTCTTT.

This clonotype has ten or more counts. This sequence joins TRBV28 and TRBJ2-3; 7 bases agree with TRBD1. V dropped 5 bases and J dropped 2; count of bases not matched to a gene: 7. Per the germline V gene, CDR1 is MDHEN and CDR2 is SYDVKM. The CDR3 spans 15 residues. The CDR3: CASSPWTGYTDTQYF. CDR3 DNA sequence: TGTGCCAGCAGTCCCTGGACAGGTTACACAGATACGCAGTATTTT.

The table lists this clonotype with a count of one. This chain links TRBV12-3 or TRBV12-4 with TRBJ1-2; D is uncertain. V was shortened by 3 bases and J by 8 bases, with 16 bases between the two germline ends. The CDR3 is 14 residues long. The CDR3 bases are TGTGCCAGCAGTTTCGACGCCAGATCGGGGGGCTACACCTTC. It is translated as CASSFDARSGGYTF.

In this sample, this clonotype turned up many times. This rearrangement joins TRBV7-2 to TRBJ2-3, with D unresolved. The CDR3 totals 13 residues. V dropped 8 bases and J dropped 4 bases, with 13 bases sitting between them. In germline, CDR1 is SGHTA, CDR2 FQGNSA. DNA of the CDR3: TGTGCCAGCGCCCCTGGGTATTCAGATACGCAGTATTTT. It encodes CASAPGYSDTQYF.

On this clonotype: One end of the junction does not line up with germline, which may come from a read error. The chain is built from TRBV11-2 and TRBJ2-5, with D possibly being TRBD2 (6 bases). The CDR3 runs to 15 residues. CDR1 SGHAT and CDR2 FQNNGV come from the germline V gene. CDR3: CASSLDRGGWEAQYF. CDR3 bases: TGTGCCAGCAGCCTAGACCGGGGAGGATGGGAGGCCCAGTACTTC. Combining the CDR3 with reference TRBV11-2 and TRBJ2-5 gives the whole variable domain EAGVAQSPRYKIIEKRQSVAFWCNPISGHATLYWYQQILGQGPKLLIQFQNNGVVDDSQLPKDRFSAERLKGVDSTLKIQPAKLEDSAVYLCASSLDRGGWEAQYFGPGTRLLVL.

This sequence joins TRBV10-2 and TRBJ1-3; maybe TRBD1 (6 bases). The CDR3 totals 13 residues. The ends were cut back, 2 bases at V and 9 bases at J, with 11 bases in the middle. The germline V gene has CDR1 WSHSY and CDR2 SAAADI. CDR3 nucleotide sequence: TGCGCCAGCAGTGAGCAGGGGCGCGGCACCATATATTTT. It translates to CASSEQGRGTIYF.

This clonotype was picked up a small number of times. The rearrangement joins TRBV24-1 to TRBJ2-1, with 9 bases matching TRBD1. There are 16 residues in the CDR3. The trim removed 1 base at V and 8 bases at J, leaving 8 bases unmatched. Germline lookup yields CDR1 KGHDR and CDR2 SFDVKD. This chain's CDR3 is CATSDFSDRGWHEQFF. The CDR3 nucleotides read TGTGCCACCAGTGATTTTTCGGACAGGGGCTGGCATGAGCAGTTCTTC.

On this clonotype: This may come from a read error, since a much larger clone is one base off. This chain joins TRBV5-5 and TRBJ2-7, with 7 bases that match TRBD1. The V gene's germline CDR1 is SGHKS and CDR2 YYEKEE (reference sequence). The CDR3 consists of 12 residues. Germline trimming cut 4 bases from V and 3 bases from J; bases unmatched to any gene: 1. The CDR3 coding sequence is TGTGCCAGCAGCGACAGGGACTACGAGCAGTACTTC. Protein sequence: CASSDRDYEQYF.

This clonotype has ten or more counts. The chain is built from TRBV6-2 or TRBV6-3 and TRBJ2-7; the D call may be TRBD1 or TRBD2 (5 bases each). CDR3 size: 14 residues. The V end was cut by 5 bases, the J end by 2 bases, with 13 bases between. Germline loops: CDR1 MNHEY, CDR2 SVGEGT. Written as DNA, the CDR3 is TGTGCCAGCAGTGACAGTCGGGGACCCTACGAGCAGTACTTC. Residues: CASSDSRGPYEQYF.

This clonotype was recorded many times. This chain links TRBV7-2 with TRBJ1-5; no firm D call. Between the trimmed V and J ends, which lost 1 base and 6 bases, there was a span of 13 bases. CDR1 is SGHTA, CDR2 FQGNSA, per germline. This CDR3 is 15 amino acids long. DNA of the CDR3: TGTGCCAGCAGCTTAGAAATGACATCTATTCAGCCCCAGCATTTT. Protein product: CASSLEMTSIQPQHF.

This clonotype has a handful of counts. This chain connects TRBV4-3 to TRBJ2-1; no clear D. The CDR3 consists of 13 residues. Per germline, CDR1 LGHNA and CDR2 YSLEER. Trimming removed 4 bases from V and 10 bases from J, with 14 bases in between. The CDR3 sequence is CASSPRPAEEQFF. For the CDR3, the DNA is TGCGCCAGCAGCCCACGACCTGCCGAGGAGCAGTTCTTC.

V and J are TRBV7-2 and TRBJ1-2; perhaps TRBD1 as D (5 bases). Germline-derived CDR1 and CDR2 are SGHTA and FQGNSA. This CDR3 is 17 amino acids long. The ends were cut back, 1 base at V and 3 bases at J, with 18 bases in the middle. The CDR3 loop reads CASSLDGVAGMYYGYTF. The CDR3 nucleotides read TGTGCCAGCAGCTTAGACGGGGTGGCAGGGATGTACTATGGCTACACCTTC.

This clonotype was observed at least ten times. The gene calls are TRBV24-1 and TRBJ2-3; 7 bases are shared with TRBD1. This CDR3 is built from 13 residues. Trimming took 7 bases from V and 3 from J; bases not matched to a gene: 3. The germline gives CDR1 KGHDR, CDR2 SFDVKD. In DNA form, the CDR3 reads TGTGCCACCAGGGACAGGATAACAGATACGCAGTATTTT. Its protein is CATRDRITDTQYF.

The table lists this clonotype with many counts. This chain links TRBV12-3 or TRBV12-4 with TRBJ2-5; 7 bases map to TRBD2. With V trimmed by 9 bases and J by 2 bases, 9 bases remained unmatched. The CDR3 has 14 amino acids. The CDR3 loop is CASQAGPQQETQYF. The CDR3 coding sequence is TGTGCCAGTCAAGCGGGACCGCAACAAGAGACCCAGTACTTC.

This clonotype was counted between two and nine times. The chain joins TRBV18 to TRBJ1-6; TRBD1 agrees at 12 bases. Unmatched junction bases numbered 13, after V lost 3 bases and J lost 10 bases. The CDR3 sequence is 18 residues long. Germline values: CDR1 KGHSH, CDR2 LQKENI. The CDR3 region has the DNA TGTGCCAGCTCACCTACGCGGGACAGGGGGCCTGTTGGATCACCCCTCCACTTT. It yields the protein CASSPTRDRGPVGSPLHF.

The chain couples TRBV14 to TRBJ1-2; D not resolved. V was trimmed by 1 base and J by 6 bases, leaving 15 bases between them. There are 15 residues in the CDR3. Germline CDR1 and CDR2: SGHDN and FVKESK. In nucleotides, the CDR3 is TGTGCCAGCAGCCAAGGGGCCCGGCGGGGAAATGGCTACACCTTC. This sequence encodes CASSQGARRGNGYTF. The full variable domain, in which reference TRBV14 and TRBJ1-2 provide the parts outside the CDR3, is EAGVTQFPSHSVIEKGQTVTLRCDPISGHDNLYWYRRVMGKEIKFLLHFVKESKQDESGMPNNRFLAERTGGTYSTLKVQPAELEDSGVYFCASSQGARRGNGYTFGSGTRLTVV.

Many counts were recorded for this clonotype. The chain uses TRBV6-1 and TRBJ1-1, with no clear D. The CDR3 covers 17 residues. The germline V gene has CDR1 MNHNS and CDR2 SASEGT. The V and J ends lost 4 bases and 0 bases respectively, with 18 bases between them. The CDR3 bases are TGTGCCAGCAGTGGGAGACCCCCGTGGGATATGAACACTGAAGCTTTCTTT. Translated: CASSGRPPWDMNTEAFF.